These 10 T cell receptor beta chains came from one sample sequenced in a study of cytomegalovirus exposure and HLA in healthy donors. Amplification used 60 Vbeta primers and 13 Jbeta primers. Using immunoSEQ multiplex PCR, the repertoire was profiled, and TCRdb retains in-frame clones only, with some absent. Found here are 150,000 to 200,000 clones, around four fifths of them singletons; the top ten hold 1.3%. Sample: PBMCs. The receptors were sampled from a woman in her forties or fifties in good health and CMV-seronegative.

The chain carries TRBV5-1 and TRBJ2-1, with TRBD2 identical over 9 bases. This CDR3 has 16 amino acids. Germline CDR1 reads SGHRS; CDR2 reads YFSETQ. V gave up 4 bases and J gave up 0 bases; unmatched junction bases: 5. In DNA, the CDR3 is TGCGCCAGCAGCCCGCGGGGGGGAAGCTCCTACAATGAGCAGTTCTTC. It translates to CASSPRGGSSYNEQFF.

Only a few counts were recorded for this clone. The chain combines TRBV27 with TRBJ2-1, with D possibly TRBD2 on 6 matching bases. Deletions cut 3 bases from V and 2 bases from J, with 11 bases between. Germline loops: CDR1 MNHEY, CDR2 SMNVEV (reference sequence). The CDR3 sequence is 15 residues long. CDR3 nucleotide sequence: TGTGCCAGCAGTTTCACGGGGGAGACCTACAATGAGCAGTTCTTC. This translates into CASSFTGETYNEQFF.

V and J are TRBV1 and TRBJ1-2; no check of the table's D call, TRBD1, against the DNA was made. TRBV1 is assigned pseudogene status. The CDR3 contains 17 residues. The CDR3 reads CTSSQDPRGTGAPGYTF. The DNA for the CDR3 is TGCACCAGCAGCCAAGACCCGCGTGGGACAGGGGCGCCTGGCTACACCTTC.

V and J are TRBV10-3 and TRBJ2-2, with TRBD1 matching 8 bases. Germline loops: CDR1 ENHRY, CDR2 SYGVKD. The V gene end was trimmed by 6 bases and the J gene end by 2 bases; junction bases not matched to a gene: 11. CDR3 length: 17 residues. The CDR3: CAIRPELGTGNTGELFF. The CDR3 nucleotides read TGTGCCATCAGACCGGAACTTGGGACAGGAAACACCGGGGAGCTGTTTTTT.

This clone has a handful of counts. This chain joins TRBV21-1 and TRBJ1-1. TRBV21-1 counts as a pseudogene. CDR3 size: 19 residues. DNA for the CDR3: TGTGCCAGCAGTGCAGTCGGAGGAGAAAAGAAACCGGGGAACACTGAAGCTTTCTTT. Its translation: CASSAVGGEKKPGNTEAFF.

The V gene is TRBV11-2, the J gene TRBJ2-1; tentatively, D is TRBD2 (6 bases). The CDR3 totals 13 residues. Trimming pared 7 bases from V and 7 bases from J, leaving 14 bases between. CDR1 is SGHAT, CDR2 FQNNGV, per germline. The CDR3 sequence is CASMGIGSNEQFF. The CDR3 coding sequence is TGTGCCAGCATGGGTATCGGGAGTAATGAGCAGTTCTTC.

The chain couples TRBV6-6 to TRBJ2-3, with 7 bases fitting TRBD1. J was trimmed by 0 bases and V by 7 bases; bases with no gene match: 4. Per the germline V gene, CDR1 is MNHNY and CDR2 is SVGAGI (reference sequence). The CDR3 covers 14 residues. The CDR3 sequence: CASNWDSSTDTQYF. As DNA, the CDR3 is TGTGCCAGCAACTGGGACAGTAGCACAGATACGCAGTATTTT.

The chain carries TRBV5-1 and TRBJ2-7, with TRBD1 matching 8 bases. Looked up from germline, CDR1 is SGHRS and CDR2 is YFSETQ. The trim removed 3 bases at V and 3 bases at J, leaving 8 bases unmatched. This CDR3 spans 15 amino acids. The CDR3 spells CASSWAGGGNYEQYF. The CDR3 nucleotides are TGCGCCAGCAGCTGGGCAGGGGGCGGAAACTACGAGCAGTACTTC.

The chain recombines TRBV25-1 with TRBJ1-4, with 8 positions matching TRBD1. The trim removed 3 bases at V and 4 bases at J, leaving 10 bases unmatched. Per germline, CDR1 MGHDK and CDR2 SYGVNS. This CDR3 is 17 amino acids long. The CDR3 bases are TGTGCCAGCAGTGACCCGTCCCGGACAGGGAGTAATGAAAAACTGTTTTTT. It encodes CASSDPSRTGSNEKLFF.

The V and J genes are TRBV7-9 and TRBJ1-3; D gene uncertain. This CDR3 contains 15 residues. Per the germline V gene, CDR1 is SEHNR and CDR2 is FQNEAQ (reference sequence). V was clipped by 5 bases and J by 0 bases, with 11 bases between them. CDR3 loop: CASSPRGSSGNTIYF. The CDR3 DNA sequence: TGTGCCAGCAGCCCCAGAGGGAGCTCTGGAAACACCATATATTTT. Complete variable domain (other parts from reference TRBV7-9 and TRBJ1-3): DTGVSQNPRHKITKRGQNVTFRCDPISEHNRLYWYRQTLGQGPEFLTYFQNEAQLEKSRLLSDRFSAERPKGSFSTLEIQRTEQGDSAMYLCASSPRGSSGNTIYFGEGSWLTVV.